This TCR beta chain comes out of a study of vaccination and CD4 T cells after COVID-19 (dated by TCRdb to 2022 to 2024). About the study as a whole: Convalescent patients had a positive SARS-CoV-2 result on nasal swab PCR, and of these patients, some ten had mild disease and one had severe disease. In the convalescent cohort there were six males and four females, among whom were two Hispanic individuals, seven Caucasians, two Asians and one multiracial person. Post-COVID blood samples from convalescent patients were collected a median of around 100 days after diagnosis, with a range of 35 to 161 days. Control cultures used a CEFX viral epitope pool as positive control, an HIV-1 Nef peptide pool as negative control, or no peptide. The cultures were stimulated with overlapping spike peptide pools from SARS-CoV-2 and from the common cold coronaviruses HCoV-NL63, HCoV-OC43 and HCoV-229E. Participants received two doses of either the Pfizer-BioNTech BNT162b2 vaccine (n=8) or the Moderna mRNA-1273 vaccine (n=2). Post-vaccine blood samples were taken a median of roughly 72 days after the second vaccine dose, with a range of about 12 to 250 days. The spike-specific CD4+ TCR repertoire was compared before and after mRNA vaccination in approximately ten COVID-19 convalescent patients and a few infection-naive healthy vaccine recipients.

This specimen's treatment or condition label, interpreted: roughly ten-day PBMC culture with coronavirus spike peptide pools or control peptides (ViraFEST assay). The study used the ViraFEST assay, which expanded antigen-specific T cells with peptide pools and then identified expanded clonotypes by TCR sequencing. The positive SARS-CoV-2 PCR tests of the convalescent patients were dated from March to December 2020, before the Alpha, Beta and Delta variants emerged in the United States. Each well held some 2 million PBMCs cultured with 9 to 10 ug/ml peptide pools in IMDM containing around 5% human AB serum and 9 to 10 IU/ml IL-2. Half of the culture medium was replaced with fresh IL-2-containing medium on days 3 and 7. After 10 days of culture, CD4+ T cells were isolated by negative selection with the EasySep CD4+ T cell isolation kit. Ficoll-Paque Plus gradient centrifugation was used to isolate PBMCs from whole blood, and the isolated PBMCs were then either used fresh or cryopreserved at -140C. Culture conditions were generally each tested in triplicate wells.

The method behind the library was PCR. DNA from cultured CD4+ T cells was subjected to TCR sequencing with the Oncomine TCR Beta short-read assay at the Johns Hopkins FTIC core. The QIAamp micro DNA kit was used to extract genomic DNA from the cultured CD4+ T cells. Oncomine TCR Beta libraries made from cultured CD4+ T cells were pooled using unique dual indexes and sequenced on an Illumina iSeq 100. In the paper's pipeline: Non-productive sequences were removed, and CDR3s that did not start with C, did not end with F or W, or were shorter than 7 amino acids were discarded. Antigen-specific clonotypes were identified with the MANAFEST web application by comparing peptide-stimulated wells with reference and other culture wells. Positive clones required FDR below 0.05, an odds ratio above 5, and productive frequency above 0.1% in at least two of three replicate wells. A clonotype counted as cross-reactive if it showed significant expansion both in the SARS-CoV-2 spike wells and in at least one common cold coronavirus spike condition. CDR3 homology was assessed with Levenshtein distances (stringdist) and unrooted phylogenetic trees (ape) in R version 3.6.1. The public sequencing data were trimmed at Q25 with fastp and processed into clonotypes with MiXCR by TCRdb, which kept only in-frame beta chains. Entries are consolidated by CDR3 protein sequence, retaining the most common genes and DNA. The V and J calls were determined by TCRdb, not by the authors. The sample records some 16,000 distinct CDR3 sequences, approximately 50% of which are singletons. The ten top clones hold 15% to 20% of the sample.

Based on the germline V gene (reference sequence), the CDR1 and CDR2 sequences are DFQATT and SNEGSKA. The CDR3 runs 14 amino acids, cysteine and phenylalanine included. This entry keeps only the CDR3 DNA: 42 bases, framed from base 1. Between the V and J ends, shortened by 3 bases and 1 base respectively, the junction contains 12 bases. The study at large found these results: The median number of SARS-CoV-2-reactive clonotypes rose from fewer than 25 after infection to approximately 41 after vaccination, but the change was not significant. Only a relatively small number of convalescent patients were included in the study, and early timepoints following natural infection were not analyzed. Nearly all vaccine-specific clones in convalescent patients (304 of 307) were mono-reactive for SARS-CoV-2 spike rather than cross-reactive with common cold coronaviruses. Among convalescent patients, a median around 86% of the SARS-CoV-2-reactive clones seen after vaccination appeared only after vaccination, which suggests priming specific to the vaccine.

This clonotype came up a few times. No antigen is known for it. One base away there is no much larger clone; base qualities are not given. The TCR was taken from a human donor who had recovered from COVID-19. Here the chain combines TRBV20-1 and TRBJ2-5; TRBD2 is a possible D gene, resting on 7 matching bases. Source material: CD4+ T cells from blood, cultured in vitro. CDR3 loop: CSARRGGPQETQYF. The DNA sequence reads TGCAGTGCTAGGAGGGGGGGGCCCCAAGAGACCCAGTACTTC.